This T cell receptor (beta chain) was recovered during a study of monozygotic twins with cystic fibrosis. Repertoires were generated with immunoSEQ multiplex PCR, while TCRdb's copy carries only in-frame clones and drops some. The top ten hold roughly 0.56% of the sample, which has 7,100 or so clones, about 94% seen once. Germline CDR1 SGHVS, CDR2 FNYEAQ. Trimming took off 1 base at V and 5 bases at J, with 11 bases between the two ends. This CDR3 is 14 amino acids long. The chain couples TRBV7-6 to TRBJ1-1; the D is unclear. Material for sequencing was blood. This TCR came from a boy younger than 10 with cystic fibrosis. The CDR3 loop reads CASSLGQLGTEAFF. The CDR3 bases are TGTGCCAGCAGCTTAGGTCAGCTCGGAACTGAAGCTTTCTTT.